This TCR beta chain was recorded in a study of OX40 agonist ivuxolimab in advanced cancers. Whole-study context: There were three patients with partial responses, one having hepatocellular carcinoma and two cutaneous melanoma.

The CDR3 consists of 13 residues. Unmatched junction bases numbered 7, after V lost 7 bases and J lost 5 bases. In germline, CDR1 is SNHLY, CDR2 FYNNEI. The assay was immunoSEQ multiplex PCR, and TCRdb's table has in-frame clones only and misses some. The sample holds some 67,000 clones; approximately 88% are singletons and the top ten take less than 0.65%. Peripheral blood came from all dose cohorts at three timepoints. Here the sequenced sample was CD4+ or CD8+ T cells sorted from blood, taken in a trial of the OX40 agonist ivuxolimab. The J gene is TRBJ2-5, the V gene TRBV2, with 7 bases lining up with TRBD2. The sequence came from an adult with an advanced solid tumor such as melanoma, head and neck, liver or kidney cancer. The CDR3 region has the DNA TGTGCCAGCACAGCCGAGACTAGCGAGACCCAGTACTTC. The encoded protein is CASTAETSETQYF. Combining the CDR3 with reference TRBV2 and TRBJ2-5 gives the whole variable domain EPEVTQTPSHQVTQMGQEVILRCVPISNHLYFYWYRQILGQKVEFLVSFYNNEISEKSEIFDDQFSVERPDGSNFTLKIRSTKLEDSAMYFCASTAETSETQYFGPGTRLLVL.